What follows are 16 T cell receptor beta chains derived from one specimen sequenced in a study of Graves' ophthalmopathy and Graves' hyperthyroidism. Using RNA transcripts, the TCR beta CDR3 regions were amplified. HTBI primers served in a first-round RT-PCR, which a second-round multiplex PCR followed. Each CDR3 protein is one row after TCRdb ran MiXCR on the multiplex PCR reads. Found here are about 550,000 distinct CDR3 sequences, roughly 39% of them singletons; the top ten hold about 4.2%. Sequences were obtained from peripheral blood or thyroid tissue (not recorded which). Source of these receptors: an adult man with Graves' hyperthyroidism.

The CDR3 region is CSVEDRLGQHGYTF. CDR3 nucleotide sequence: TGCAGCGTTGAAGACAGGCTGGGTCAGCATGGCTACACCTTC. V gene TRBV29-1 combines with J gene TRBJ1-2; D unresolved. V lost 0 bases to trimming and J lost 6 bases, with 14 bases between them. The CDR3 runs 14 residues. The germline CDR1 and CDR2 sequences are SQVTM and ANQGSEA.

The genes are TRBV4-1 and TRBJ1-2; D remains unclear. The CDR3 extends over 16 amino acids. Germline-derived CDR1 and CDR2 are MGHRA and YSYEKL. The V end was cut by 0 bases, the J end by 3 bases, with 14 bases between. CDR3 protein: CASSQDPPTADYGYTF. CDR3 sequence (DNA): TGCGCCAGCAGCCAAGATCCCCCGACCGCCGACTATGGCTACACCTTC.

This clonotype occurred many times. This chain uses TRBV9 with TRBJ1-3; no reliable D call. V was trimmed by 2 bases and J by 2 bases, leaving 8 bases between them. CDR3 length: 14 residues. Germline V gene sequence: CDR1 SGDLS, CDR2 YYNGEE. CDR3 amino acids: CASSVRVTGNTIYF. In nucleotides, the CDR3 is TGTGCCAGCAGCGTCCGGGTGACTGGAAACACCATATATTTT.

The chain joins TRBV5-1 to TRBJ2-7; D is possibly TRBD1 (5 bases). The CDR3 spans 15 residues. The germline V gene has CDR1 SGHRS and CDR2 YFSETQ. V was clipped by 0 bases and J by 3 bases, with 13 bases between them. In DNA form, the CDR3 reads TGCGCCAGCAGCTTGGCCGGTCCAGGGCTCTACGAGCAGTACTTC. This encodes CASSLAGPGLYEQYF.

Ten or more counts support this clonotype. The chain carries TRBV10-2 and TRBJ1-6; D gene unclear. The CDR3 length is 15 residues. V dropped 6 bases and J dropped 7 bases, with 16 bases sitting between them. The germline V gene encodes CDR1 WSHSY and CDR2 SAAADI. The CDR3 sequence is CASRSRTGNNSPLHF. The CDR3 coding sequence is TGCGCCAGCAGATCCCGGACGGGCAACAATTCACCCCTCCACTTT.

The chain couples TRBV15 to TRBJ1-2, with D perhaps TRBD1 (5 bases). There are 15 residues in the CDR3. Germline V gene lookup returns CDR1 LNHNV and CDR2 YYDKDF (reference sequence). V lost 5 bases to trimming and J lost 4 bases, with 17 bases between them. The CDR3 nucleotides read TGTGCCACCAGCCCAAGAGGACAATCTGTCTATGGCTACACCTTC. Protein sequence: CATSPRGQSVYGYTF.

At least ten counts were recorded for this clonotype. The CDR3 spells CASGKTMNTGELFF. DNA of the CDR3: TGCGCCAGCGGCAAGACTATGAACACCGGGGAGCTGTTTTTT. J is TRBJ2-2 and V is TRBV5-1; tentative D call: TRBD2 (5 bases). V was pared by 7 bases and J by 1 base, with 11 bases between. This CDR3 region has 14 residues. From germline, CDR1 is SGHRS and CDR2 YFSETQ.

The sample holds many counts of this clonotype. The chain uses TRBV4-2 and TRBJ1-5; no definite D call. This CDR3 spans 15 amino acids. The germline V gene encodes CDR1 LGHNA and CDR2 YNFKEQ. V gave up 0 bases and J gave up 1 base, with 7 bases separating them. The DNA for the CDR3 is TGTGCCAGCAGCCAAGAAGAGGAGAGCAATCAGCCCCAGCATTTT. It codes for CASSQEEESNQPQHF.

This clonotype occurred many times. The chain carries TRBV6-6 and TRBJ1-3; D ambiguous. Trimming took 7 bases from V and 0 from J, leaving 10 bases between them. This CDR3 has 14 residues. The germline CDR1 and CDR2 sequences are MNHNY and SVGAGI (reference sequence). In DNA, the CDR3 is TGTGCCAGCACCCAGGCCGGCTCTGGAAACACCATATATTTT. It yields the protein CASTQAGSGNTIYF.

CDR3 sequence: CASSGRTNPYGYTF. CDR3 DNA: TGTGCCAGCAGTGGGAGGACTAATCCTTATGGCTACACCTTC. V and J are TRBV2 and TRBJ1-2, with D uncertain. CDR1 is SNHLY, CDR2 FYNNEI, per germline. The ends were cut back, 4 bases at V and 5 bases at J, with 14 bases in the middle. The CDR3 has 14 amino acids. Using reference TRBV2 and TRBJ1-2 for the parts outside the CDR3, the full variable domain is EPEVTQTPSHQVTQMGQEVILRCVPISNHLYFYWYRQILGQKVEFLVSFYNNEISEKSEIFDDQFSVERPDGSNFTLKIRSTKLEDSAMYFCASSGRTNPYGYTFGSGTRLTVV.

The chain carries TRBV7-4 and TRBJ2-7; D is undetermined. In germline, CDR1 is SGHVT, CDR2 SQSDAQ. Trimming took off 5 bases at V and 3 bases at J, with 17 bases between the two ends. The CDR3 extends over 15 amino acids. This CDR3 reads CASSVTRVSSYEQYF. CDR3 sequence (DNA): TGTGCCAGCAGCGTGACACGAGTCTCCAGCTACGAGCAGTACTTC. Variable domain in full (rest from reference TRBV7-4 and TRBJ2-7): GAGVSQSPRYKVAKRGRDVALRCDSISGHVTLYWYRQTLGQGSEVLTYSQSDAQRDKSGRPSGRFSAERPERSVSTLKIQRTEQGDSAVYLCASSVTRVSSYEQYFGPGTRLTVT.

The CDR3 nucleotides read TGTGCCTGGAGCCCCGGGGGGGTTGGCTACACCTTC. Protein: CAWSPGGVGYTF. The chain recombines TRBV30 with TRBJ1-2; D might be TRBD1 (5 bases). Germline V CDR1 and CDR2: GTSNPN, SVGIG (reference sequence). The CDR3 totals 12 residues. V was shortened by 3 bases and J by 7 bases, with 12 bases between the two germline ends. The whole variable domain, filled in from reference TRBV30 and TRBJ1-2, reads SQTIHQWPATLVQPVGSPLSLECTVEGTSNPNLYWYRQAAGRGLQLLFYSVGIGQISSEVPQNLSASRPQDRQFILSSKKLLLSDSGFYLCAWSPGGVGYTFGSGTRLTVV.

This clonotype was seen repeatedly, ten times or more. This chain uses TRBV6-1 with TRBJ1-1; D gene ambiguous. Trimming cost V 5 bases and J 0 bases, with 13 bases left between them. Looked up from germline, CDR1 is MNHNS and CDR2 is SASEGT. The CDR3 has 15 amino acids. The CDR3 DNA is TGTGCCAGCAGTCCGTGGGGAGTCATGAACACTGAAGCTTTCTTT. Translation: CASSPWGVMNTEAFF.

In this sample, this clonotype turned up many times. The chain employs TRBV24-1 and TRBJ1-1; 8 nucleotides line up with TRBD1. This CDR3 spans 19 amino acids. V trimming: 3 bases; J trimming: 0 bases; junction bases outside the gene matches: 14. CDR1 and CDR2 from the germline V gene are KGHDR and SFDVKD. The DNA of the CDR3 is TGTGCCACCAGTGATCCTCACTTCGGGACAGGTGGGATGAACACTGAAGCTTTCTTT. It codes for CATSDPHFGTGGMNTEAFF.

In this sample, this clonotype turned up a few times. The genes are TRBV5-1 and TRBJ2-7; weak D call: TRBD1 (8 bases). The CDR3 has 15 amino acids. Trimming pared 3 bases from V and 2 bases from J, leaving 15 bases between. Germline values: CDR1 SGHRS, CDR2 YFSETQ. The CDR3: CASSWGGTGTYEQYF. CDR3 in DNA: TGCGCCAGCAGCTGGGGAGGGACAGGTACCTACGAGCAGTACTTC.

Note on this clonotype: A much more abundant neighbour one base away suggests this may be a read error. The conserved phenylalanine or tryptophan normally closing the CDR3 is absent here, so this likely arose from a read error. This chain links TRBV2 with TRBJ2-5; 11 bases fit TRBD2. Germline loops: CDR1 SNHLY, CDR2 FYNNEI. The CDR3 spans 15 residues. V was pared by 7 bases and J by 1 base, with 5 bases of the junction left unmatched. The DNA for the CDR3 is TGTGCCAGCAACTCCCTAGCGGGGGGCCAAGAGACCCAGTACCTC. This gives the protein CASNSLAGGQETQYL.